This note documents a single T cell receptor (beta chain) sequence. The antigen it recognizes is unknown. No base quality values were provided; no much bigger clone lies one nucleotide off. The time point label on this specimen signifies: approximately 25 months on ibrutinib. Approximately 2 micrograms of genomic DNA were extracted from cryopreserved PBMCs for TCR beta library preparation. Longitudinal blood samples from CLL patients on ibrutinib monotherapy were analyzed using high-throughput TCR beta sequencing. The patients took part in an open-label, single-center phase 2 trial of ibrutinib monotherapy. CDR1 is given as SEHNR and CDR2 as FQNEAQ, both from the germline V gene (reference sequence). V loses 4 bases, J loses 3 bases, and the germline ends lie 9 bases apart. The CDR3 sequence holds 13 residues, the cysteine and phenylalanine included. The sequence is cut down to CDR3 DNA, 39 bases in frame from base 1.

On a MiSeq, deep resolution sequencing aimed for a depth between 1 in 1 million and 1 in 200,000 T cells, with each clonotype covered about 9.2x on average. The immunoSEQ hsTCRB Kit was used to generate the TCR beta libraries. As for the original processing: Data were analyzed with ImmunoSEQ Data Assistant and ImmunoSEQ Analyzer, with V, D and J genes assigned per IMGT definitions. Clonality, which ranges from 0 to 1, was calculated as one minus the normalized Shannon entropy of productive rearrangement frequencies. Public clonotype analysis was restricted to overrepresented clonotypes comprising at least 0.05% of each patient's repertoire. Repertoires from approximately 13 age-matched healthy donors in immuneACCESS were used as clonality controls. TCRdb mirrors the immuneACCESS table, restricted to in-frame sequences. Some clones are absent from its copies; in checked studies, under half trace to an unresolved V gene, and the reason for the others is unknown. V and J calls and clone size are as listed in that table; D and trimming were resolved from the DNA. The sample data list 45,000 to 65,000 clones, and around four fifths of these were observed just once. 20% of the sample is taken by the ten largest.

This sample was taken from a study of cytotoxic CD8 clonotypes in ibrutinib-treated CLL (dated by TCRdb to the early 2020s). Regarding the research as a whole: In this cohort, approximately 15 patients were treatment-naive and ten to twelve were relapsed/refractory, while some 17 had unmutated IGHV. Responses were partial in about 25 patients and complete in 2; after median about 70 months follow-up, about 15 stayed in remission and approximately 12 progressed. Response samples were taken after a median of roughly a year on treatment, ranging from about 6 to 40 months. On average, each sample yielded around 270,000 productive templates and 80,000 to 95,000 productive rearrangements. Longitudinal samples were obtainable from about 30% of the roughly 90 participants in the trial. Cryopreserved peripheral blood mononuclear cells were collected at three points: before therapy, at response, and at either sustained remission or disease progression. Every sample from remission and from progressive disease was obtained while the patients were still on ibrutinib. Broader findings and caveats from the paper: An increase in clonality was observed at ibrutinib response, with clonality remaining stable during sustained remission and falling back toward baseline at progression. Public clonotypes were found to be uncommon and were observed to contract or remain stable during treatment; the increase in clonality was shown to reflect expansion of private clonotypes at ibrutinib response. Sustained-remission and progressing patients did not have matched sampling times, and lymph node repertoires were not examined. At baseline, clonality was higher than in age-matched healthy donors and showed a strong correlation with circulating CD8+ T-cell counts.

This TCR came from a human donor with chronic lymphocytic leukemia. The starting material was PBMCs, obtained after 24 months of ibrutinib treatment. Here the chain combines TRBV7-9 and TRBJ1-2; a weak D assignment points to TRBD1 (6 bases agree). Read as DNA, the sequence is TGTGCCAGCAGCTGGGGACAAGACTATGGCTACACCTTC. This gives the protein CASSWGQDYGYTF.